This record looks at one T cell receptor beta chain sequence and its context. The antigen remains undetermined. From approximately 400 ng of RNA, a library with molecular barcoded alpha/delta and beta/gamma adaptors was made. A single record per CDR3 protein comes from TCRdb applying MiXCR to the reads. The sample carries about 400 distinct CDR3 sequences, 81% recorded once. The data are from a study of read filtering for tumor transcriptome and immune sequencing. With V trimmed by 6 bases and J by 5 bases, 5 bases remained unmatched. CDR1 is WNHNN, CDR2 SYGVQD, per germline (reference sequence). The CDR3 is 14 amino acids. Findings and caveats of the study: In IR-seq, single-read clonotypes were around four fifths of clonotypes but 3.5% to 4% of reads. Compared with RNA-seq, IR-seq gave much higher clonotype depth and reliability. This fraction held mixed bone marrow immune cells after CD138-negative sorting.

The source of this sequence is a donor at least 40 years old with multiple myeloma. This table probably holds off-target reads from a library built for another chain. The sequencing sample was made of a population of CD138-negative cells sorted from bone marrow. The V and J genes are TRBV10-1 and TRBJ2-1; 9 bases match TRBD1. The CDR3 region is CASSRDRANNEQFF. DNA for the CDR3: TGCGCCAGCAGCCGGGACAGGGCTAACAATGAGCAGTTCTTC.